This entry lists 16 T cell receptor beta chains sequenced from one sample in a study of T cell repertoires in cytomegalovirus infection (dated by TCRdb to the late 2010s). TCRdb lists the instrument as Illumina HiSeq 1500. The public reads were reanalyzed by TCRdb: fastp trimming at Q25, MiXCR alignment, in-frame beta chains only. Under each unique CDR3 protein, matching rows form one entry showing the most common genes and DNA. The sample contains roughly 570,000 distinct CDR3 sequences, under 45% of them found a single time. The ten largest clonotypes hold 48% of the sample. No antigen has been assigned to these receptors. The sample's treatment or condition label, in plain terms: in vitro stimulation with specific CMV peptide epitopes to enrich CMV-specific T cells. The sequencing used cultured PBMCs, collected from culture after CMV antigen stimulation. These receptors all stem from a human donor in good health (CMV status not recorded). Some clones in this sample may be carry-over from other donors' samples.

The table lists this clonotype with a few counts. The chain has TRBV12-3 or TRBV12-4 and TRBJ2-7, with 11 bases lining up with TRBD1. This CDR3 has 13 amino acids. V was pared by 5 bases and J by 6 bases, with 3 bases of the junction left unmatched. CDR3 protein: CASSGTGGGEQYF. CDR3 DNA sequence: TGTGCCAGCAGTGGGACAGGGGGAGGCGAGCAGTACTTC.

In this sample, this clonotype turned up a few times. V is TRBV7-2 and J is TRBJ2-7; D unresolved. This CDR3 region has 13 residues. V dropped 5 bases and J dropped 4 bases, with 12 bases sitting between them. From germline, CDR1 is SGHTA and CDR2 FQGNSA. CDR3 bases: TGTGCCAGCAGCCTCACCCCTTCTTACGAGCAGTACTTC. This codes for CASSLTPSYEQYF.

This chain joins TRBV12-3 or TRBV12-4 and TRBJ2-4, with D uncertain. V was cut by 6 bases and J by 3 bases, with 15 bases left in between. This CDR3 spans 15 amino acids. CDR3 nucleotide sequence: TGTGCCAGCAGCCCCGCCGGGTCGATCAAAAACATTCAGTACTTC. It codes for CASSPAGSIKNIQYF.

The chain recombines TRBV6-6 with TRBJ1-5; possibly TRBD1 for D (5 bases). The CDR3 sequence is 14 residues long. Germline loops: CDR1 MNHNY, CDR2 SVGAGI (reference sequence). V shed 6 bases and J shed 5 bases, with 14 bases lying between them. CDR3 region: CASRILRGDQPQHF. CDR3 in DNA: TGTGCCAGCAGGATCCTACGGGGGGATCAGCCCCAGCATTTT.

The chain couples TRBV18 to TRBJ2-1; TRBD2 agrees at 13 bases. CDR3 size: 16 residues. The ends lost 5 bases at V and 10 bases at J; junction bases unmatched: 11. The germline gives CDR1 KGHSH, CDR2 LQKENI. CDR3 nucleotides: TGTGCCAGCTCAGTCGGGACTAGCGGGAATGAAGGCGAGCAGTTCTTC. Residues: CASSVGTSGNEGEQFF.

CDR3 coding DNA: TGTGCCAGCAGCTTCAAAGGGGGCGAGGAGACCCAGTACTTC. Translation: CASSFKGGEETQYF. The genes are TRBV7-6 and TRBJ2-5; 7 bases match TRBD1. The CDR3 loop spans 14 amino acids. V dropped 3 bases and J dropped 5; count of bases not matched to a gene: 6. Germline-derived CDR1 and CDR2 are SGHVS and FNYEAQ. Based on the CDR3 plus reference TRBV7-6 and TRBJ2-5, the full variable domain is GAGVSQSPRYKVTKRGQDVALRCDPISGHVSLYWYRQALGQGPEFLTYFNYEAQQDKSGLPNDRFSAERPEGSISTLTIQRTEQRDSAMYRCASSFKGGEETQYFGPGTRLLVL.

This clonotype was observed a few times. The rearrangement joins TRBV28 to TRBJ2-5; unclear D gene. The CDR3 is made up of 13 amino acids. Per the germline V gene, CDR1 is MDHEN and CDR2 is SYDVKM. V was pared by 3 bases and J by 5 bases, with 10 bases between. CDR3 protein: CASSFFRVETQYF. In DNA form, the CDR3 reads TGTGCCAGCAGTTTCTTTAGGGTGGAGACCCAGTACTTC.

This clonotype came up once. This rearrangement joins TRBV24-1 to TRBJ2-5; either TRBD1 or TRBD2 may fit D (5 bases each). In germline, CDR1 is KGHDR, CDR2 SFDVKD. This CDR3 has 15 residues. Trimming shortened V by 1 base and J by 3 bases, and 11 bases separated the two germline ends. The CDR3 DNA is TGTGCCACCAGTGATTTCCGAGAGGGGAAAGAGACCCAGTACTTC. Its protein is CATSDFREGKETQYF.

This sequence joins TRBV6-5 and TRBJ2-2, with 7 bases aligning to TRBD2. This CDR3 is built from 17 residues. V lost 0 bases and J lost 1; bases outside the gene matches: 5. Germline-derived CDR1 and CDR2 are MNHEY and SVGAGI. CDR3 region: CASSYSGTTWNTGELFF. CDR3 in DNA: TGTGCCAGCAGTTACTCGGGGACTACCTGGAACACCGGGGAGCTGTTTTTT.

The rearrangement joins TRBV7-2 to TRBJ1-1; D not certain. Trimming cost V 1 base and J 6 bases, with 6 bases left between them. Germline V gene sequence: CDR1 SGHTA, CDR2 FQGNSA. This CDR3 is built from 12 residues. CDR3 residues: CASSLVLAEAFF. The CDR3 nucleotides are TGTGCCAGCAGCTTAGTTCTGGCTGAAGCTTTCTTT. Using reference TRBV7-2 and TRBJ1-1 for the parts outside the CDR3, the full variable domain is GAGVSQSPSNKVTEKGKDVELRCDPISGHTALYWYRQSLGQGLEFLIYFQGNSAPDKSGLPSDRFSAERTGGSVSTLTIQRTQQEDSAVYLCASSLVLAEAFFGQGTRLTVV.

This clonotype occurred a few times. The junction departs from germline at one end; a sequencing error may be responsible. The genes are TRBV7-9 and TRBJ2-7; possibly TRBD2 for D (6 bases). The CDR3 is 13 residues long. Per germline, CDR1 SEHNR and CDR2 FQNEAQ (reference sequence). CDR3 nucleotides: TGTGCCAGCAGCTCCCAAGGCGGGGCACCGCCGTCCTTC. It encodes CASSSQGGAPPSF.

The chain employs TRBV6-1 and TRBJ1-1; D remains unclear. Trimming took 5 bases from V and 3 from J, leaving 10 bases between them. The germline CDR1 and CDR2 sequences are MNHNS and SASEGT. The CDR3 runs to 13 residues. CDR3 sequence: CASSTSGDTEAFF. The CDR3 DNA is TGTGCCAGCAGTACCTCGGGTGACACTGAAGCTTTCTTT.

This clonotype was found a few times. The chain uses TRBV7-2 and TRBJ1-5; D is undetermined. V shed 8 bases and J shed 0 bases, with 8 bases lying between them. The CDR3 length is 13 residues. Germline V gene lookup returns CDR1 SGHTA and CDR2 FQGNSA. The CDR3 reads CASGSYSNQPQHF. The CDR3 coding sequence is TGTGCCAGCGGCAGTTATAGCAATCAGCCCCAGCATTTT.

This clonotype was picked up one time. This chain connects TRBV11-2 to TRBJ1-1, with D unresolved. In germline, CDR1 is SGHAT, CDR2 FQNNGV. There are 13 residues in the CDR3. With 3 bases removed from V and 2 bases from J, the gap between germline ends came to 7 bases. The CDR3: CASSFTDNTEAFF. The CDR3 DNA reads as TGTGCCAGCAGCTTCACGGATAACACTGAAGCTTTCTTT.

In its sample, this clonotype was seen many times. V and J are TRBV7-2 and TRBJ2-1; D gene unclear. Germline lookup yields CDR1 SGHTA and CDR2 FQGNSA. Trimming took off 5 bases at V and 3 bases at J, with 20 bases between the two ends. The CDR3 has 17 residues. DNA of the CDR3: TGTGCCAGCAGCCCCTTTCAACGGGCGGAAGGCTACAATGAGCAGTTCTTC. It specifies CASSPFQRAEGYNEQFF.

The chain couples TRBV20-1 to TRBJ2-2; unclear D gene. Trimming removed 3 bases from V and 0 bases from J, with 11 bases in between. Germline CDR1 and CDR2: DFQATT and SNEGSKA (reference sequence). The CDR3 has 15 residues. The CDR3 nucleotides read TGCAGTGCTAGGCATGCTTTTGCGAACACCGGGGAGCTGTTTTTT. Protein product: CSARHAFANTGELFF.